A single sample gave rise to the 5 T cell receptor beta chains below, sequenced in a study of response to subunit inactivated influenza vaccine. One entry per CDR3 protein, called by TCRdb with MiXCR from the RT-PCR reads. The top ten hold roughly 10% of the sample, which has more than 700,000 distinct CDR3 sequences, approximately 22% seen once. The specimen was PBMCs from blood, collected less than 6 days after vaccination. Every receptor here comes from a man aged 45-65 years who received an inactivated influenza vaccine.

The table lists this clonotype with a few counts. The chain joins TRBV10-3 to TRBJ1-2; D not resolved. This CDR3 has 16 amino acids. V lost 6 bases and J 5 bases, leaving 22 bases between the germline ends. CDR1 and CDR2 from the germline V gene are ENHRY and SYGVKD. The CDR3 region has the DNA TGTGCCATCAGCGAGACCGGTCGAAAAGGCCTATATGGCTACACCTTC. This sequence encodes CAISETGRKGLYGYTF.

The genes are TRBV10-3 and TRBJ2-2; D uncertain. The CDR3 has 13 amino acids. The germline gives CDR1 ENHRY, CDR2 SYGVKD. V was clipped by 3 bases and J by 4 bases, with 6 bases between them. In nucleotides, the CDR3 is TGTGCCATCAGTGATAAAGCCACCGGGGAGCTGTTTTTT. Translating it yields CAISDKATGELFF.

In this sample, this clonotype turned up a few times. The rearrangement uses TRBV7-9 and TRBJ2-7; D is possibly TRBD1 (5 bases). The germline V gene has CDR1 SEHNR and CDR2 FQNEAQ (reference sequence). V lost 8 bases and J 2 bases, leaving 10 bases between the germline ends. This CDR3 contains 12 residues. The CDR3 loop reads CASGVGAYEQYF. The CDR3 DNA sequence: TGTGCCAGCGGGGTAGGGGCCTACGAGCAGTACTTC.

CDR3 residues: CASSPPRWETQYF. CDR3 nucleotide sequence: TGTGCCAGCAGCCCCCCTAGGTGGGAGACCCAGTACTTC. The gene calls are TRBV7-8 and TRBJ2-5; D uncertain. CDR1 is SGHVS and CDR2 is FQNEAQ in the germline V gene. V was trimmed by 5 bases and J by 5 bases, leaving 12 bases between them. The CDR3 is 13 amino acids.

This clonotype was counted only a few times. The rearrangement links TRBV7-9 to TRBJ1-1, with a weak D call TRBD1 (5 bases). Germline loops: CDR1 SEHNR, CDR2 FQNEAQ (reference sequence). This CDR3 region has 16 residues. V dropped 5 bases and J dropped 0 bases, with 16 bases sitting between them. The chain's CDR3 is CASSPAGTTMNTEAFF. DNA for the CDR3: TGTGCCAGCAGCCCGGCAGGGACTACCATGAACACTGAAGCTTTCTTT.